This section outlines one TCR beta chain sequence together with its context. These data originate in a study of T-cell memory formation after mild COVID-19. TCRdb independently ran MiXCR on the 5' RACE reads; one entry per CDR3 protein. The table includes 300,000 to 400,000 distinct CDR3 sequences, around 27% detected once. CDR1 is SGHRS, CDR2 YFSETQ, per germline. Trimming removed 3 bases from V and 2 bases from J, with 11 bases in between. The CDR3 contains 15 residues. The rearrangement joins TRBV5-1 to TRBJ2-2; weak D call: TRBD2 (5 bases). Sequencing was performed on PBMCs or a T cell subset sorted from them (not recorded which). The receptor's source is an adult woman who had mild COVID-19 (a few samples of this study predate the infection). Cell type and time point are not known. CDR3 sequence reads: CASSSRDLNTGELFF. DNA of the CDR3: TGCGCCAGCAGCTCCCGGGATCTCAACACCGGGGAGCTGTTTTTT.